A single sample gave rise to the 10 T cell receptor beta chains below, sequenced in a study of T-cell reconstitution after alpha-beta-depleted transplantation in children. Unique molecular identifiers were incorporated into the prepared TCRbeta library. TCRdb ran MiXCR on the PCR reads and lists one entry per CDR3 protein. The sample has about 420,000 distinct CDR3 sequences, roughly 17% seen once. The sample in question was PBMCs, mostly from graft donor cells, obtained 360 days after TCRalphabeta/CD19-depleted stem cell transplant. These receptors all come from a boy in the first two years of life who had a stem cell transplant for Wiskott-Aldrich syndrome, so the T cells may come from the graft donor.

This clonotype was picked up a small number of times. The genes are TRBV20-1 and TRBJ2-5, with a tentative D call TRBD2 (6 bases). The V gene's germline CDR1 is DFQATT and CDR2 SNEGSKA (reference sequence). This CDR3 has 13 residues. Trimming pared 7 bases from V and 1 base from J, leaving 13 bases between. The CDR3 bases are TGCAGTGACTCCGGGACTCGCCAAGAGACCCAGTACTTC. Residues: CSDSGTRQETQYF.

The gene calls are TRBV5-1 and TRBJ2-7; possible D gene TRBD1, 6 bases. Looked up from germline, CDR1 is SGHRS and CDR2 is YFSETQ. The CDR3 is 12 amino acids. The V gene lost 5 bases and the J gene lost 2 bases, with 8 bases spanning the gap. CDR3 region: CASRDSTYEQYF. As DNA, the CDR3 is TGCGCCAGCAGGGACAGTACCTACGAGCAGTACTTC.

This chain joins TRBV2 and TRBJ2-5; no reliable D call. V dropped 8 bases and J dropped 0 bases, with 7 bases sitting between them. From germline, CDR1 is SNHLY and CDR2 FYNNEI. The length of the CDR3 is 12 residues. The CDR3 is CASGVYQETQYF. As DNA, the CDR3 is TGTGCCAGCGGGGTGTACCAAGAGACCCAGTACTTC.

The chain combines TRBV3-1 with TRBJ2-1; 12 nucleotides align to TRBD2. The germline V gene encodes CDR1 LGHDT and CDR2 YNNKEL (reference sequence). The CDR3 is made up of 19 amino acids. Trimming cost V 4 bases and J 1 base; bases outside gene matches: 11. The CDR3, as DNA: TGTGCCAGCAGCCGAAGACTAGCGGGAGTTACAGGGTCCTACAATGAGCAGTTCTTC. It codes for CASSRRLAGVTGSYNEQFF.

The gene calls are TRBV5-1 and TRBJ1-4; D uncertain. The CDR3 spans 13 residues. CDR1 and CDR2 (germline): SGHRS, YFSETQ. Trimming stripped 0 bases from V and 8 bases from J, with 8 bases between. The chain's CDR3 is CASSLADLEKLFF. The DNA of the CDR3 is TGCGCCAGCAGCTTGGCAGATCTGGAAAAACTGTTTTTT.

The chain carries TRBV4-2 and TRBJ1-4, with D unresolved. CDR3 length: 15 amino acids. The germline CDR1 and CDR2 sequences are LGHNA and YNFKEQ. V lost 5 bases, J lost 3 bases, and 13 bases lay in between. The CDR3 DNA reads TGTGCCAGCAGCACGAGTTTGGGGTCTAATGAAAAACTGTTTTTT. It encodes CASSTSLGSNEKLFF.

Only a few counts were recorded for this clonotype. The rearrangement joins TRBV7-8 to TRBJ2-4; D ambiguous. V lost 5 bases and J 7 bases, leaving 21 bases between the germline ends. CDR1 and CDR2 from the germline V gene are SGHVS and FQNEAQ. CDR3 size: 16 residues. The CDR3 DNA reads as TGTGCCAGCAGCCTTATCTCGGCCCGCAGAGGCAACATTCAGTACTTC. It specifies CASSLISARRGNIQYF.

This clonotype was detected only a few times. The chain links TRBV7-9 to TRBJ2-7; D uncertain. Deletions cut 5 bases from V and 7 bases from J, with 12 bases between. Germline CDR1 is SEHNR and CDR2 is FQNEAQ (reference sequence). This CDR3 region has 12 residues. This CDR3 is CASSLRTTEQYF. The CDR3 DNA reads as TGTGCCAGCAGCCTGAGGACGACTGAGCAGTACTTC. The complete variable domain, with remaining parts taken from reference TRBV7-9 and TRBJ2-7, reads DTGVSQNPRHKITKRGQNVTFRCDPISEHNRLYWYRQTLGQGPEFLTYFQNEAQLEKSRLLSDRFSAERPKGSFSTLEIQRTEQGDSAMYLCASSLRTTEQYFGPGTRLTVT.

DNA of the CDR3: TGTGCCAGCAGCTTATGGGGCAAGACTAGGAAGCCAGATACGCAGTATTTT. Amino acid sequence: CASSLWGKTRKPDTQYF. V is TRBV7-2 and J is TRBJ2-3; TRBD2 might be the D (6 bases). The CDR3 has 17 residues. Looked up from germline, CDR1 is SGHTA and CDR2 is FQGNSA. With 2 bases removed from V and 4 bases from J, the gap between germline ends came to 19 bases. Drawing the rest from reference TRBV7-2 and TRBJ2-3, the complete variable domain is GAGVSQSPSNKVTEKGKDVELRCDPISGHTALYWYRQSLGQGLEFLIYFQGNSAPDKSGLPSDRFSAERTGGSVSTLTIQRTQQEDSAVYLCASSLWGKTRKPDTQYFGPGTRLTVL.

The chain uses TRBV9 and TRBJ2-5, with D tentatively TRBD2 (6 bases). The CDR3 spans 15 residues. Germline CDR1 is SGDLS and CDR2 is YYNGEE. V lost 0 bases to trimming and J lost 3 bases, with 12 bases between them. The CDR3 spells CASSVGGGDEETQYF. CDR3 in DNA: TGTGCCAGCAGCGTAGGTGGCGGGGACGAAGAGACCCAGTACTTC.